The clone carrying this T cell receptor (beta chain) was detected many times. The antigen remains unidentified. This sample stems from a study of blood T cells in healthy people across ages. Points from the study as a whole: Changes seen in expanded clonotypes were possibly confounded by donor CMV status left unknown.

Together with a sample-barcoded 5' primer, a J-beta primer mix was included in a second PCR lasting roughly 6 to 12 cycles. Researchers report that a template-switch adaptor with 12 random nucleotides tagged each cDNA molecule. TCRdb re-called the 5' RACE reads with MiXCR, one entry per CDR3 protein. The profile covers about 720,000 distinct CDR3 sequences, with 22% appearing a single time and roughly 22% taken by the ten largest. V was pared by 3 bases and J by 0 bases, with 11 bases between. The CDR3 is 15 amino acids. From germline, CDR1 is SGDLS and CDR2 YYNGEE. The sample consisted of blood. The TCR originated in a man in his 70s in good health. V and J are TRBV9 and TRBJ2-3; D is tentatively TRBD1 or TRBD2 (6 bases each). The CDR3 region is CASSALGGSTDTQYF. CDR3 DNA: TGTGCCAGCAGCGCTTTAGGGGGGAGCACAGATACGCAGTATTTT. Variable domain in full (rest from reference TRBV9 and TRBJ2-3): DSGVTQTPKHLITATGQRVTLRCSPRSGDLSVYWYQQSLDQGLQFLIQYYNGEERAKGNILERFSAQQFPDLHSELNLSSLELGDSALYFCASSALGGSTDTQYFGPGTRLTVL.